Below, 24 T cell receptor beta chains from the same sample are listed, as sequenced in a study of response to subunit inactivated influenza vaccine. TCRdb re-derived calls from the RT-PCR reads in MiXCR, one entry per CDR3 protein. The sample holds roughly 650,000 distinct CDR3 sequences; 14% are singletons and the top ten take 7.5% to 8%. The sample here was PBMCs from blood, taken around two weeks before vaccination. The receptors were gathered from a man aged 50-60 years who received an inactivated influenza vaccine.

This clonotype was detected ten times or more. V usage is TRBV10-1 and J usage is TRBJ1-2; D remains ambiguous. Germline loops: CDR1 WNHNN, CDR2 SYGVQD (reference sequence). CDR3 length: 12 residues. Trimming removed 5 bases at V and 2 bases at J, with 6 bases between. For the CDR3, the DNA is TGCGCCAGCAGTTCGGGGAACTATGGCTACACCTTC. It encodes CASSSGNYGYTF.

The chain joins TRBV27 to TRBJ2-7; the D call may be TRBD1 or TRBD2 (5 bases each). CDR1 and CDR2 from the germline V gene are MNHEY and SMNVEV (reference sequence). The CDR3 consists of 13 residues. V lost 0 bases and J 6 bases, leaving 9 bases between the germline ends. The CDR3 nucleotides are TGTGCCAGCAGTTTATCGGCAGGGACCGAGCAGTACTTC. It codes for CASSLSAGTEQYF.

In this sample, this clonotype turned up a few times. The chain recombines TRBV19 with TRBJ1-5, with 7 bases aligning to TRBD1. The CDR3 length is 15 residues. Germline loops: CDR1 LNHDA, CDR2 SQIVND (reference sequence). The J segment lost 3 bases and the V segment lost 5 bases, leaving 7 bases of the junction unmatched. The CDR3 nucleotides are TGTGCCAGTAGTCCAACGACAGGGTCCAATCAGCCCCAGCATTTT. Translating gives CASSPTTGSNQPQHF.

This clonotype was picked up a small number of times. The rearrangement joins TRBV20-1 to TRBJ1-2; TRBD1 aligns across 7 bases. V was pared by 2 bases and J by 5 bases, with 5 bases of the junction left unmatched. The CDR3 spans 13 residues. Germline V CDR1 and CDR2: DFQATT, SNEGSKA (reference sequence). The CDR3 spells CSARWGQNYGYTF. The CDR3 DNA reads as TGCAGTGCTAGATGGGGACAGAATTATGGCTACACCTTC.

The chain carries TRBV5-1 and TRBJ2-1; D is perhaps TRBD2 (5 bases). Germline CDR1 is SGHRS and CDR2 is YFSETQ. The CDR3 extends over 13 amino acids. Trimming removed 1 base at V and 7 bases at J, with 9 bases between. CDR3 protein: CASSLNGENEQFF. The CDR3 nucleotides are TGCGCCAGCAGCTTGAACGGGGAGAATGAGCAGTTCTTC.

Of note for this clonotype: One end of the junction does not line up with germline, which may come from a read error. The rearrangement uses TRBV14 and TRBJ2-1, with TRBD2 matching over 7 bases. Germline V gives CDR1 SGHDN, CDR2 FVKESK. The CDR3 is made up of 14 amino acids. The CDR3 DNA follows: TGTGCCAGCGCCCCGGGACTACTATACAATGAGCACTTCTTC. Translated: CASAPGLLYNEHFF.

CDR3 protein: CASSENTGGHFGTGELFF. The DNA for the CDR3 is TGTGCCAGCAGTGAGAACACGGGGGGGCACTTTGGCACCGGGGAGCTGTTTTTT. The chain carries TRBV6-1 and TRBJ2-2; TRBD2 matches 8 bases. This CDR3 comprises 18 residues. CDR1 is MNHNS, CDR2 SASEGT, per germline. Germline trimming cut 3 bases from V and 4 bases from J; bases unmatched to any gene: 13.

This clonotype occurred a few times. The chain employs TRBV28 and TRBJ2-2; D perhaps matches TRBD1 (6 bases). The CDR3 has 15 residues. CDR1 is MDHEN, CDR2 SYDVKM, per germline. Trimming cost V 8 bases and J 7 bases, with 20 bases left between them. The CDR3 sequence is CASRRGWGRVGELFF. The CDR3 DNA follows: TGTGCCAGCCGACGCGGGTGGGGGCGCGTCGGGGAGCTGTTTTTT.

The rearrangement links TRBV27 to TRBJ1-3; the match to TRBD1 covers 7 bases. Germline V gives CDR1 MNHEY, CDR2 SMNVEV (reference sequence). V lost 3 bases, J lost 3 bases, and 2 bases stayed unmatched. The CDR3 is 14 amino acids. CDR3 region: CASSFNRGGNTIYF. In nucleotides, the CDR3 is TGTGCCAGCAGTTTCAACAGGGGTGGAAACACCATATATTTT.

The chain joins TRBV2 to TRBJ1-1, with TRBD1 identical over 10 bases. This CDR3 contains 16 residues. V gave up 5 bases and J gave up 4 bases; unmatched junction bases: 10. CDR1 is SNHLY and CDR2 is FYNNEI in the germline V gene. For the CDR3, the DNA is TGTGCCAGCAGTAAGACGACAGGGGGCTGGGGCACTGAAGCTTTCTTT. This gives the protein CASSKTTGGWGTEAFF. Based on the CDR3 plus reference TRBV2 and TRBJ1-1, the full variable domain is EPEVTQTPSHQVTQMGQEVILRCVPISNHLYFYWYRQILGQKVEFLVSFYNNEISEKSEIFDDQFSVERPDGSNFTLKIRSTKLEDSAMYFCASSKTTGGWGTEAFFGQGTRLTVV.

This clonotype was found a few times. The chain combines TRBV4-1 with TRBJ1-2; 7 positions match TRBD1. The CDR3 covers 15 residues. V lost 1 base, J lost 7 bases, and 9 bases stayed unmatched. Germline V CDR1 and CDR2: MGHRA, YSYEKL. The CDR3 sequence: CASSQAARGGGGYTF. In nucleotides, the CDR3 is TGCGCCAGCAGCCAAGCGGCCAGGGGGGGAGGTGGCTACACCTTC.

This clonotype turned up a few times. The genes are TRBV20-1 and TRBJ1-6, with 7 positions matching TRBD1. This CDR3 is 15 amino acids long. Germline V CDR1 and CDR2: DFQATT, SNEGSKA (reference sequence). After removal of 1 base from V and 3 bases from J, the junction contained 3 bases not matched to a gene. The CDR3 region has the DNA TGCAGTGCTAGAGTAGGGACAGTCTATAATTCACCCCTCCACTTT. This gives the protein CSARVGTVYNSPLHF.

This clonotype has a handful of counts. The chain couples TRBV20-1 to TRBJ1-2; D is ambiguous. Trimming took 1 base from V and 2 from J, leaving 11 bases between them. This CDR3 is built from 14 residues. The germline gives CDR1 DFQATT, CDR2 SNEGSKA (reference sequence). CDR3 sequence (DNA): TGCAGTGCTAGAGTGGATAGGCGGAACTATGGCTACACCTTC. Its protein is CSARVDRRNYGYTF.

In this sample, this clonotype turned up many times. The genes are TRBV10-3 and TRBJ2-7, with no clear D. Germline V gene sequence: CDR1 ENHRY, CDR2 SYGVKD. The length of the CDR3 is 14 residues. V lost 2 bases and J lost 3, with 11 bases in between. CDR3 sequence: CAISELDVNYEQYF. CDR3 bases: TGTGCCATCAGTGAGCTTGACGTAAACTACGAGCAGTACTTC.

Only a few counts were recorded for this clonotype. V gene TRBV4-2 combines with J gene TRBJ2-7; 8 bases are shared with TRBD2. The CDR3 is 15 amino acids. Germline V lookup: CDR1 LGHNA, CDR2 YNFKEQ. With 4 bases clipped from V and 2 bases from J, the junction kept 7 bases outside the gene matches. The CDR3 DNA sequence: TGTGCCAGCAGCCCAGAGGGGACTAGAGCCTACGAGCAGTACTTC. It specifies CASSPEGTRAYEQYF.

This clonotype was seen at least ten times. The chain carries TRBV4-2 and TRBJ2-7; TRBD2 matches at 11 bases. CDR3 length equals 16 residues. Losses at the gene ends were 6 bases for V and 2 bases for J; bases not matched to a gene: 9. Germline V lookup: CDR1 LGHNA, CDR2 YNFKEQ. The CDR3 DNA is TGTGCCAGCAGACAATCGACTAGCGGGACTACCTACGAGCAGTACTTC. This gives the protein CASRQSTSGTTYEQYF.

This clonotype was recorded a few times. The CDR3 loop is CSASENTEAFF. DNA of the CDR3: TGCAGCGCCTCCGAGAACACTGAAGCTTTCTTT. The rearrangement joins TRBV29-1 to TRBJ1-1; D gene unclear. V lost 7 bases and J 1 base, leaving 7 bases between the germline ends. CDR3 length: 11 amino acids. Germline CDR1 SQVTM, CDR2 ANQGSEA.

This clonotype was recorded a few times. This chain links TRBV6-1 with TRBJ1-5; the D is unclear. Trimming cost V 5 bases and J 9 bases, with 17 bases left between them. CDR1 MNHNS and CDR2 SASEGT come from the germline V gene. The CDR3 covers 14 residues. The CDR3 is CASSPSRDLRPQHF. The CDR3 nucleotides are TGTGCCAGCAGTCCGTCCCGGGATCTGCGGCCCCAGCATTTT.

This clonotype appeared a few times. The CDR3 loop is CASSLSSRGGTDTQYF. CDR3 sequence (DNA): TGTGCCAGCAGTTTATCGTCCCGGGGGGGGACAGATACGCAGTATTTT. This sequence joins TRBV27 and TRBJ2-3, with 8 positions matching TRBD2. Germline CDR1 MNHEY, CDR2 SMNVEV (reference sequence). J gave up 3 bases and V 0 bases, and 5 bases lay outside the gene matches. This CDR3 comprises 16 residues.

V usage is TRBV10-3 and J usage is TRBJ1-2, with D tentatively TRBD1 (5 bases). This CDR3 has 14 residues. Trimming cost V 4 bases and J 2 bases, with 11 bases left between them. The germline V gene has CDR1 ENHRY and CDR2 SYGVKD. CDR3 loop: CAISVGRANYGYTF. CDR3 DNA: TGTGCCATCAGTGTAGGCAGGGCCAACTATGGCTACACCTTC.

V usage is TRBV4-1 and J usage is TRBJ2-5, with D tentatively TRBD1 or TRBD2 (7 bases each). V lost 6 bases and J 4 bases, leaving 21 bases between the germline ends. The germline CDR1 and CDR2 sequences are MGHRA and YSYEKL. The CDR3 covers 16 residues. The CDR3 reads CASRLRQGGPLETQYF. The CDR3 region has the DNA TGCGCCAGCAGACTAAGACAGGGAGGGCCATTAGAGACCCAGTACTTC.

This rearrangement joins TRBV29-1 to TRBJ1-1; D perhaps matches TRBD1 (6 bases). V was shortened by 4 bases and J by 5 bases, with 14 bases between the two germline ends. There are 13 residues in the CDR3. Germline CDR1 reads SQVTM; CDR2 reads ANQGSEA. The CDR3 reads CSVGQVTGTEAFF. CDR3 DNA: TGCAGCGTTGGACAGGTTACGGGGACTGAAGCTTTCTTT. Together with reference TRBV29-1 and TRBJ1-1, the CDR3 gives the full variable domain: SAVISQKPSRDICQRGTSLTIQCQVDSQVTMMFWYRQQPGQSLTLIATANQGSEATYESGFVIDKFPISRPNLTFSTLTVSNMSPEDSSIYLCSVGQVTGTEAFFGQGTRLTVV.

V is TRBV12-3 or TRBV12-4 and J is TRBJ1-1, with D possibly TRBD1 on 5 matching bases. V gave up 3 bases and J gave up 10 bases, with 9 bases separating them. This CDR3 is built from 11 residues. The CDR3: CASSFRDLAFF. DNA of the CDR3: TGTGCCAGCAGTTTCCGGGACTTAGCTTTCTTT.

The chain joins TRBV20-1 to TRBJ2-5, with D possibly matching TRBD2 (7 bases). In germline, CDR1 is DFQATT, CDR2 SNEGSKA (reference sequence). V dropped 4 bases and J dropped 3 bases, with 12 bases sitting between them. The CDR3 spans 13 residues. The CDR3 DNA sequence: TGCAGTGCTATGAAGGGGGGGGAAGAGACCCAGTACTTC. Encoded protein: CSAMKGGEETQYF.